This T cell receptor (beta chain) was identified during a study of CXCR3-negative and CXCR3-positive naive CD8 T cells. General study results and limits: Memory CD8+ T cell repertoires were far less diverse than both naive subsets. CXCR3-positive naive cells had TRB CDR3s that were more hydrophobic than CXCR3-negative naive cells had.

As to this clonotype: Its antigen is currently unknown.

Through 5' RACE with UMI labels, the TRB cDNA libraries were prepared. TCRdb reprocessed the 5' RACE reads and stores each CDR3 protein as one record, lacking DNA. This table holds some 130,000 distinct CDR3 sequences. Approximately 300,000 cells per CD8+ T cell subset were flow-sorted in triplicate. Those CD8+ T cells considered naive were CD45RO-CCR7+CD27+CD95-. The CDR3 extends over 15 amino acids. Germline values: CDR1 SGHRS, CDR2 YFSETQ. This receptor was obtained from a human donor in good health. Some clones in this sample may be carry-over from other donors' samples. The chain couples TRBV5-1 to TRBJ1-1. Sample: naive CXCR3- CD8+ T cells from blood. Documented subset: CD45RO-CCR7+CD27+CD95- naive CD8+ T cells lacking CXCR3 (TNR3-). The CDR3 region is CASSLEANLNTEAFF.